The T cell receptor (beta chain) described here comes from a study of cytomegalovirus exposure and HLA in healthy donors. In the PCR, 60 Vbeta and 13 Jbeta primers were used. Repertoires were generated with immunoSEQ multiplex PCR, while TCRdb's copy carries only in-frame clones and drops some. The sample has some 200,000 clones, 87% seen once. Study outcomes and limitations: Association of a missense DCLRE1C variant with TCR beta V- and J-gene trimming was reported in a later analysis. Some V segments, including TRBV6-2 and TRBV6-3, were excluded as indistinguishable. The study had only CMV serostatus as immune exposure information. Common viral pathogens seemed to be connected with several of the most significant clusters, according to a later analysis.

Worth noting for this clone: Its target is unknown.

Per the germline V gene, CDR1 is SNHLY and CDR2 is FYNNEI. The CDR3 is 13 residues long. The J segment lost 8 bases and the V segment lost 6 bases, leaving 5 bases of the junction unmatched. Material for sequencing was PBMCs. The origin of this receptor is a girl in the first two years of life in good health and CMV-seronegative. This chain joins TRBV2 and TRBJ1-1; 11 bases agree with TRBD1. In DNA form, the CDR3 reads TGTGCCAGCAGGTTGGACAGGGGGCTAGAAGCTTTCTTT. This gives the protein CASRLDRGLEAFF.